This T cell receptor (beta chain) stems from a study of blood T cells in healthy people across ages. Study-level information: When template switching was applied, about one barcoded beta molecule was captured per two T cells.

With regard to this clonotype: Antigen: not known. A read error may explain this, as a much larger clone is one base away.

A J-beta primer mix and a sample-barcoded 5' primer were used in a second PCR of about 7 to 12 cycles. From the 5' RACE reads, TCRdb called clonotypes with MiXCR, one entry per CDR3 protein. The sample yields about a million distinct CDR3 sequences, under 50% seen once. Findings of the study overall: Estimated diversity that came from one million T cells was considered an underestimate. Correlation between TCR beta diversity and naive T cell percentage was strong.

Source material: blood. This clonotype was obtained from a man aged 25 to 40 in good health.

The CDR3 nucleotides read TGTGCCAGCAGTCGCGCCGGGACACCCTATGAGCAGTTCTTC. This codes for CASSRAGTPYEQFF. The rearrangement uses TRBV28 and TRBJ2-1; possibly TRBD1 for D (6 bases). CDR1 MDHEN and CDR2 SYDVKM come from the germline V gene. CDR3 length: 14 amino acids. The V gene lost 5 bases and the J gene lost 8 bases, with 16 bases spanning the gap.